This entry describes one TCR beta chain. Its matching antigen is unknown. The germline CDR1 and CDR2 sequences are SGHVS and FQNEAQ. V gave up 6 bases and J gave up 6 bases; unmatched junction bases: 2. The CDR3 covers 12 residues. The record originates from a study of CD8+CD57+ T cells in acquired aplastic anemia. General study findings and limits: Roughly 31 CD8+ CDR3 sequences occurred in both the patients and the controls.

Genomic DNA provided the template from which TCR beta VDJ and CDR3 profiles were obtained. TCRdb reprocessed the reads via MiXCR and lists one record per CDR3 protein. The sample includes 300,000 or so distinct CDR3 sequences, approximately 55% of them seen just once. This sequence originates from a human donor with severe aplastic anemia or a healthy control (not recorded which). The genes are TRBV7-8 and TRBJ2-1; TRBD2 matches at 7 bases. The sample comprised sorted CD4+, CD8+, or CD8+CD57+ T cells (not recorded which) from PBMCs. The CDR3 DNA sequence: TGTGCCAGCAGGGGCGGGAGCAATGAGCAGTTCTTC. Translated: CASRGGSNEQFF. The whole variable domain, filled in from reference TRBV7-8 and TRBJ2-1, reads GAGVSQSPRYKVAKRGQDVALRCDPISGHVSLFWYQQALGQGPEFLTYFQNEAQLDKSGLPSDRFFAERPEGSVSTLKIQRTQQEDSAVYLCASRGGSNEQFFGPGTRLTVL.